This T cell receptor beta chain emerged from a study of blood T cell repertoires in COVID-19. Study details: The study drew acute and convalescent COVID-19 samples from the United States, Italy and Spain. Nucleic acid was either cDNA or gDNA, and it came from T cells, B-cell-depleted T cells, or PBMCs.

Per the original data handling: Amplification with reference gene primers provided the estimates of nucleated cell counts. Produced via immunoSEQ multiplex PCR; TCRdb's table is partial and in-frame only. V and J calls and clone size are copied from that table; D and trimming were computed from the DNA. The data contain about 120,000 clones, around 90% of them singletons. The V and J ends lost 4 bases and 6 bases, in that order; junction bases with no gene match: 4. Germline CDR1 reads LNHDA; CDR2 reads SQIVND (reference sequence). The CDR3 consists of 14 residues. This TCR was sampled from a human donor in a cohort sampled during active COVID-19. This chain links TRBV19 with TRBJ2-2, with 8 bases fitting TRBD1. What was sequenced was peripheral blood. CDR3 loop: CASSRTGWPGELFF. Written as DNA, the CDR3 is TGTGCCAGTAGTAGGACAGGGTGGCCCGGGGAGCTGTTTTTT.